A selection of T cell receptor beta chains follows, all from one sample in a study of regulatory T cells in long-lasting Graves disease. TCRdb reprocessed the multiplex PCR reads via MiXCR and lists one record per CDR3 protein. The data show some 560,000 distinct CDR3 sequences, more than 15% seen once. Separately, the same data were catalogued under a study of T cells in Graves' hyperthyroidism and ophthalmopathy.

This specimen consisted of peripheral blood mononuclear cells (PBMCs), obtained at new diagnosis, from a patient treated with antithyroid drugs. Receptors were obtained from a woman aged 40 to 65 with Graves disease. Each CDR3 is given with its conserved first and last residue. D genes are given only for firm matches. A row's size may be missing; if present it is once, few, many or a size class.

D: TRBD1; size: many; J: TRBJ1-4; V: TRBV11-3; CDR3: CASSLTAGTGGIEKLFF; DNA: TGTGCCAGCAGCCTAACCGCCGGGACAGGGGGCATTGAAAAACTGTTTTTT
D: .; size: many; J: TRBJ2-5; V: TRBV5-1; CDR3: CASSSPQETQYF; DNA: TGTGCCAGCAGTTCCCCCCAAGAGACCCAGTACTTC
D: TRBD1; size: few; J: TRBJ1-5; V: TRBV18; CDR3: CASSPREGQGGDQPQHF; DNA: TGTGCCAGCTCACCGCGAGAGGGACAGGGGGGAGATCAGCCCCAGCATTTT
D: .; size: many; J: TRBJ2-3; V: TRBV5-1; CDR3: CASSLRSPVPKDTQYF; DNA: TGCGCCAGCAGCTTGAGGAGTCCCGTCCCGAAAGATACGCAGTATTTT
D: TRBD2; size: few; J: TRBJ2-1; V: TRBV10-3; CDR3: CAISGGLANEQFF; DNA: TGTGCCATCAGTGGGGGACTAGCAAATGAGCAGTTCTTC
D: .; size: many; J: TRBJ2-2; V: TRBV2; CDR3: CASRLDPNTGELFF; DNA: TGTGCCAGCAGATTAGATCCTAACACCGGGGAGCTGTTTTTT
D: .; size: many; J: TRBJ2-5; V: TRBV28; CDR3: CASSLSGWETQYF; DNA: TGTGCCAGCAGTTTATCGGGGTGGGAGACCCAGTACTTC
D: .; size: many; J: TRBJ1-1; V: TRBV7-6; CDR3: CASSPGTGLGAFF; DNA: TGTGCCAGCAGCCCCGGCACGGGACTGGGAGCTTTCTTT
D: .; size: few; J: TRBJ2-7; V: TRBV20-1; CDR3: CSASISRADEQYF; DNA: TGCAGTGCTAGTATCTCCAGGGCGGACGAGCAGTACTTC
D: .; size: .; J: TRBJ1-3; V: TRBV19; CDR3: CASTDLGARGEGNTIYF; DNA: TGTGCCAGTACCGATCTGGGGGCCAGGGGTGAAGGAAACACCATATATTTT
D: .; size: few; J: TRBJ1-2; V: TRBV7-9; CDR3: CASSKGPRDGYTF; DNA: TGTGCCAGCAGTAAAGGGCCCCGGGATGGCTACACCTTC
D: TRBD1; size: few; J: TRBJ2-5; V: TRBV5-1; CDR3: CASTRTGTETQYF; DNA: TGCGCCAGCACCAGGACAGGGACGGAGACCCAGTACTTC
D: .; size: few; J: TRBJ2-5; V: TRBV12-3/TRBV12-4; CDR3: CASSPRRRETQYF; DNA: TGTGCCAGCAGTCCGCGCCGTAGAGAGACCCAGTACTTC
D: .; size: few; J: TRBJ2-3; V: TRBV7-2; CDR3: CASSPFGGPDTQYF; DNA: TGTGCCAGCAGCCCGTTCGGGGGCCCAGATACGCAGTATTTT
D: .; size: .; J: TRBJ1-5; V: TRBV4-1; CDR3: CASSQGASSNQPQHF; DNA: TGCGCCAGCAGCCAGGGTGCAAGTTCTAATCAGCCCCAGCATTTT
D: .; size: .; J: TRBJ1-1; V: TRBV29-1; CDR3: CSVEEAGSNTEAFF; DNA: TGCAGCGTTGAAGAGGCAGGGTCGAACACTGAAGCTTTCTTT
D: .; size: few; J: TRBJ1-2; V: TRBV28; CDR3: CASRSGGSGHGYTF; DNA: TGTGCCAGCAGGTCCGGGGGGTCGGGTCATGGCTACACCTTC
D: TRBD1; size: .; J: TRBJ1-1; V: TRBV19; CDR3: CASSTGQGPTEAFF; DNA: TGTGCCAGTAGTACGGGACAGGGTCCGACTGAAGCTTTCTTT
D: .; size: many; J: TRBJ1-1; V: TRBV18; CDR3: CASSPLTGDTEAFF; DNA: TGTGCCAGCTCACCGCTGACAGGAGACACTGAAGCTTTCTTT
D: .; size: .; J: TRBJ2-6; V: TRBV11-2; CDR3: CASSLSPGTRISGANVLTF; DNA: TGTGCCAGCAGCTTAAGTCCCGGGACACGGATCTCTGGGGCCAACGTCCTGACTTTC
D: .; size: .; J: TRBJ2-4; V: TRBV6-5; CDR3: CASSYDPVGTIQYF; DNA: TGTGCCAGCAGTTACGATCCTGTGGGCACCATTCAGTACTTC
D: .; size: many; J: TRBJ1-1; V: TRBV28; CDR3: CASSLIFVGGTEAFF; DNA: TGTGCCAGCAGTTTAATCTTCGTCGGGGGCACTGAAGCTTTCTTT
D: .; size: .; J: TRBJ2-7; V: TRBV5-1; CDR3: CASSLLPSYEQYF; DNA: TGCGCCAGCAGCTTGTTGCCTTCCTACGAGCAGTACTTC
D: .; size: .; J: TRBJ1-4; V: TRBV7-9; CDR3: CASSFNTGTGNEKLFF; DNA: TGTGCCAGCAGCTTTAATACCGGGACCGGTAATGAAAAACTGTTTTTT
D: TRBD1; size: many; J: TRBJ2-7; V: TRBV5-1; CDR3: CASSGGQGASYEQYF; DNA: TGCGCCAGCAGCGGGGGACAGGGTGCATCCTACGAGCAGTACTTC
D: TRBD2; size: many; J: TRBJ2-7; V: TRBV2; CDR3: CAGVSGGASYEQYF; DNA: TGTGCCGGGGTCAGCGGGGGGGCCTCCTACGAGCAGTACTTC
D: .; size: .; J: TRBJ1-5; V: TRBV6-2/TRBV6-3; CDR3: CASSGTESQPQHF; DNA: TGTGCCAGCAGTGGAACCGAAAGTCAGCCCCAGCATTTT
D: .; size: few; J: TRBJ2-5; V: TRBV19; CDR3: CASSRGGKETQYF; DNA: TGTGCCAGTAGTAGGGGGGGCAAAGAGACCCAGTACTTC
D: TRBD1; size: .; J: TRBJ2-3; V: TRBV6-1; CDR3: CASSGPGQGTDTQYF; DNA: TGTGCCAGCAGTGGACCGGGACAGGGGACAGATACGCAGTATTTT